This TCR beta chain came from a study of blood T cell repertoires in COVID-19. The CDR3 spans 15 residues. The V segment lost 5 bases and the J segment 10 bases; nucleotides outside the gene matches: 11. Per germline, CDR1 PRHDT and CDR2 FYEKMQ (reference sequence). This clone was recorded once. Measured with immunoSEQ multiplex PCR; TCRdb has only the in-frame clones, and not every one. The sample carries 150,000 to 200,000 clones, around 82% recorded once. The material sequenced was peripheral blood. The gene calls are TRBV13 and TRBJ1-1; 12 positions agree with TRBD1. This sequence was found in a woman in her seventies who had recovered from COVID-19. The CDR3 nucleotides are TGTGCCAGCAGCCCCGGGACAGGGGGCGCCTTGATAGCTTTCTTT. Translation: CASSPGTGGALIAFF.